This T cell receptor beta chain was observed in a study of response to subunit inactivated influenza vaccine. Study-wide points: Authors suggested each seasonal influenza vaccination recruits few new T cells.

This clonotype was counted only a few times. Its antigen is not known. Each CDR3 protein is one row after TCRdb ran MiXCR on the RT-PCR reads. The sample lists some 640,000 distinct CDR3 sequences; about 14% were seen once. The V gene's germline CDR1 is SGHVS and CDR2 FQNEAQ. V lost 4 bases, J lost 6 bases, and 15 bases stayed unmatched. This CDR3 comprises 16 residues. The origin of this receptor is a man between 50 and 59 years old who received an inactivated influenza vaccine. This specimen was PBMCs from blood, taken approximately 15 days before vaccination. The chain recombines TRBV7-8 with TRBJ2-7; 7 bases agree with TRBD2. CDR3 DNA sequence: TGTGCCAGCAGCTCGAAAATGACAGCGGGATACGTCGAGCAGTACTTC. Protein: CASSSKMTAGYVEQYF. Together with reference TRBV7-8 and TRBJ2-7, the CDR3 gives the full variable domain: GAGVSQSPRYKVAKRGQDVALRCDPISGHVSLFWYQQALGQGPEFLTYFQNEAQLDKSGLPSDRFFAERPEGSVSTLKIQRTQQEDSAVYLCASSSKMTAGYVEQYFGPGTRLTVT.